This TCR beta chain was identified during a study of cytomegalovirus exposure and HLA in healthy donors. Study-level findings and limits: Presence/absence analyses took donor sequencing depth as roughly uniform. Reports indicated that the classifier achieved high specificity and sensitivity in diagnosing cytomegalovirus status. Among donors in an Asian-associated ancestry cluster, a later analysis reportedly found fewer N-insertions than the roughly 680-donor mean.

In the PCR, 60 Vbeta and 13 Jbeta primers were used. Method: immunoSEQ multiplex PCR; TCRdb's copy keeps in-frame clones and lacks some. This sample carries 150,000 to 200,000 clones, with approximately 0.74% going to the ten biggest clones. This CDR3 is 14 amino acids long. Germline assignment: CDR1 MDHEN and CDR2 SYDVKM. V lost 6 bases to trimming and J lost 3 bases, with 12 bases between them. Points on this clone: The antigen remains unidentified.

This sequence joins TRBV28 and TRBJ1-5, with D possibly TRBD1 on 5 matching bases. The sequence derives from a boy younger than 18 in good health and CMV-seronegative. Sequenced material: PBMCs. The CDR3 nucleotides are TGTGCCAGCAGGTATGACAGCAACAATCAGCCCCAGCATTTT. Translating it yields CASRYDSNNQPQHF.